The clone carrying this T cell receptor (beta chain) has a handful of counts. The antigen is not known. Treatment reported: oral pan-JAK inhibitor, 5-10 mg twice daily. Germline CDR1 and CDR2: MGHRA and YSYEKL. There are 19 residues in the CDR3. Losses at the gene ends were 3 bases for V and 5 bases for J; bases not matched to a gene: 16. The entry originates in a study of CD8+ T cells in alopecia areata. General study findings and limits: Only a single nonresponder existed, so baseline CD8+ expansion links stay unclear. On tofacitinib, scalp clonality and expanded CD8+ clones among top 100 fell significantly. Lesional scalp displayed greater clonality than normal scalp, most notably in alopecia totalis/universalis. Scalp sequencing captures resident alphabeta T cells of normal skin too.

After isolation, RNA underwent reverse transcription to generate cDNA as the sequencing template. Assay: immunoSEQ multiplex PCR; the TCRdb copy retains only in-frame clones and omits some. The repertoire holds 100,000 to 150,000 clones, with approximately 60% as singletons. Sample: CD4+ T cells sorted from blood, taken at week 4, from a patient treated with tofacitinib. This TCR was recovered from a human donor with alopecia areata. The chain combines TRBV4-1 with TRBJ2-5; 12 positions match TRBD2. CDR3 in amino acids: CASSHPGLAGGPLRETQYF. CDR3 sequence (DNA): TGCGCCAGCAGCCATCCGGGGCTAGCGGGGGGGCCGTTGAGGGAGACCCAGTACTTC.